A selection of T cell receptor beta chains follows, all from one sample in a study of blood T cell repertoires in COVID-19. The method was immunoSEQ multiplex PCR; TCRdb's version includes in-frame clones alone and lacks a portion of them. The sample has about 33,000 clones, approximately 85% seen once. Sequencing used peripheral blood. The receptors originated from a human donor in a cohort sampled during active COVID-19. The CDR3 runs from the conserved cysteine through the conserved F or W. D genes are given only for firm matches. The size entry is marked missing in some rows and otherwise reads once, few, many or a size class.

v_call	j_call	clone_size	d_call	cdr3_nt	cdr3_aa
TRBV11-2	TRBJ2-5	NA	NA	TGTGCCAGCAGCTTAGACCTCCAAGAGACCCAGTACTTC	CASSLDLQETQYF
TRBV19	TRBJ1-5	NA	TRBD1	TGTGCCAGTAGTATAGCCGACAGGGTCAATCAGCCCCAGCATTTT	CASSIADRVNQPQHF
TRBV6-6	TRBJ2-1	NA	NA	TGTGCCAGCAGTTTCAGGGGTCCTGCCAATGAGCAGTTCTTC	CASSFRGPANEQFF
TRBV29-1	TRBJ2-7	NA	NA	TGCAGCGTTGAAATCCGATCCGGGTACGAGCAGTACTTC	CSVEIRSGYEQYF
TRBV29-1	TRBJ2-3	NA	TRBD2	TGCAGCGTCGCCGGGCTAGCGGGAGGTTATAGCACAGATACGCAGTATTTT	CSVAGLAGGYSTDTQYF
TRBV2	TRBJ2-5	NA	NA	TGTGCCAGCGGTAGGACAGCACAAGAGACCCAGTACTTC	CASGRTAQETQYF
TRBV10-3	TRBJ1-2	once	TRBD1	TGTGCCACTGGACAGGCCCTCTCCTCTAACTATGGCTACACCTTC	CATGQALSSNYGYTF
TRBV19	TRBJ2-3	NA	TRBD1	TGTGCCAGTAGTATACTCCCGGGACAGACCACAGATACGCAGTATTTT	CASSILPGQTTDTQYF
TRBV11-2	TRBJ2-1	once	NA	TGTGCCAGCAGCCCATGGGGCGAGCAGTTCTTC	CASSPWGEQFF
TRBV2	TRBJ1-3	NA	TRBD1	TGTGCCAGCAGTGAAGCGCAGGGGGTCGGCTCTGGAAACACCATATATTTT	CASSEAQGVGSGNTIYF
TRBV6-5	TRBJ1-5	NA	NA	TGTGCCAGCAGGTTCAATAGCAATCAGCCCCAGCATTTT	CASRFNSNQPQHF
TRBV7-7	TRBJ2-7	NA	TRBD1	TGTGCTAGCAGCTTTCGACAGGGGGGAGGGTACGAGCAGTACTTC	CASSFRQGGGYEQYF
TRBV7-2	TRBJ2-2	NA	NA	TGTGCCAGCAGCTTTCAGGGGAGCCCCGGGGAGCTGTTTTTT	CASSFQGSPGELFF
TRBV2	TRBJ2-2	NA	TRBD1	TGTGCCAGCAGTAACAGGGGGACCGGGGAGCTGTTTTTT	CASSNRGTGELFF
TRBV28	TRBJ2-7	once	NA	TGTGCCAGCGGCACAGTAGGGGACTACGAGCAGTACTTC	CASGTVGDYEQYF
TRBV12-3/TRBV12-4	TRBJ2-1	NA	NA	TGTGCCAGCAGTTTAGGGCTAGGCTCTATCTTC	CASSLGLGSIF
TRBV30	TRBJ1-1	NA	TRBD1	TGTGCCTGGAGGAGGCAGGGGGCTATCACTGAAGCTTTCTTT	CAWRRQGAITEAFF
TRBV19	TRBJ1-2	NA	TRBD1	TGTGCCACCCTCGGACAGGGAGGGTTTAGCTATGGCTACACCTTC	CATLGQGGFSYGYTF
TRBV9	TRBJ2-5	NA	NA	TGTGCCAGCAGCACCGGAGGGGCCGAAGAGACCCAGTACTTC	CASSTGGAEETQYF
TRBV12-3/TRBV12-4	TRBJ2-7	NA	NA	TGTGCCAGCAGTTCCCTAGGAGGCTTCGAGCAGTACTTC	CASSSLGGFEQYF
TRBV24-1	TRBJ2-1	NA	TRBD2	TGTGCCACCAGGAGTTCAGACAGGGGGACTAGCGGGAGGTGGAATGAGCAGTTCTTC	CATRSSDRGTSGRWNEQFF
TRBV4-2	TRBJ2-3	NA	TRBD2	TGTGCCAGCAGCCAAGTTGCCACTAGCGGCGGCACAGATACGCAGTATTTT	CASSQVATSGGTDTQYF
TRBV30	TRBJ2-5	NA	TRBD2	TGTGCCCGTGACCGGGGGGGCTTCCAAGAGACCCAGTACTTC	CARDRGGFQETQYF
TRBV20-1	TRBJ2-1	NA	NA	TGCAGTGCTAGTCCCGGAGTCGGAAACAATGAGCAGTTCTTC	CSASPGVGNNEQFF
TRBV2	TRBJ2-1	NA	TRBD2	TGTGCCAGCAAGAGACTAGCGGGGGTTTCCAATGAGCAGTTCTTC	CASKRLAGVSNEQFF
TRBV19	TRBJ1-2	few	TRBD1	TGTGCCAGTAGTTCCAGCGGGACAGGGTCTAACTATGGCTACACCTTC	CASSSSGTGSNYGYTF
TRBV7-3	TRBJ2-1	NA	TRBD1	TGTGCCAGCAGCTTCAATCGACAGGGTAAGAGCAATGAGCAGTTCTTC	CASSFNRQGKSNEQFF
TRBV30	TRBJ2-7	NA	NA	TGTGCCTGGAGTGTAATCGGGGATCCGGGACTTTTAAACCCTCGTAGCTCCTACGAGCAGTACTTC	CAWSVIGDPGLLNPRSSYEQYF
TRBV28	TRBJ2-2	NA	TRBD2	TGTGCCAGCAGTTTATCGGGGGCGGGAGGTGGAGCCGGGGAGCTGCTTTTT	CASSLSGAGGGAGELLF
TRBV9	TRBJ2-1	few	TRBD1	TGTGCCAGCAGCGGAACAGGGGGCATCTACAATGAGCAGTTCTTC	CASSGTGGIYNEQFF
TRBV5-1	TRBJ2-7	NA	TRBD2	TGCGCCAGCTCCTTCTCGGGACTAGGCTACGAGCAGTACTTC	CASSFSGLGYEQYF
TRBV4-1	TRBJ2-2	NA	NA	TGCGCCAGCAGCCAAGAGGCTAGCCGTCCCGGGGAGCTGTTTTTT	CASSQEASRPGELFF
TRBV9	TRBJ2-7	once	TRBD2	TGTGCCAGCAGCGTTACTAGCGGGGGGATATACGAGCAGTACTTC	CASSVTSGGIYEQYF
TRBV6-5	TRBJ1-1	NA	NA	TGTGCCAGCAGTTACTCGGGCAGGGCCGCTGAAGCTTTCTTT	CASSYSGRAAEAFF
TRBV6-5	TRBJ1-2	NA	TRBD1	TGTGCCAGCAGACGCCAGGGGGAAGGCTATGGCTACACCTTC	CASRRQGEGYGYTF
TRBV5-6	TRBJ1-5	NA	NA	TGTGCCAGCAGCTACGGACAGCTCTATAGCAATCAGCCCCAGCATTTT	CASSYGQLYSNQPQHF
TRBV2	TRBJ2-1	once	NA	TGTGCCAGCACCTTAGCGCAGAGCTCCTACAATGAGCAGTTCTTC	CASTLAQSSYNEQFF
TRBV9	TRBJ1-1	NA	TRBD1	TGTGCCAGCAGCCCCCGGACAGGGGGCTACACTGAAGCTTTCTTT	CASSPRTGGYTEAFF
TRBV30	TRBJ2-1	NA	TRBD2	TGTGCCTGGTGTACTAGCGTGAGCTCCTACAATGAGCAGTTCTTC	CAWCTSVSSYNEQFF
TRBV9	TRBJ2-1	NA	TRBD1	TGTGCCAGCAGCTCTCCTGCGGACAGGGGTAGATACACCTACAATGAGCAGTTCTTC	CASSSPADRGRYTYNEQFF
TRBV5-1	TRBJ1-2	few	TRBD1	TGCGCCAGCAGCTTGGGGCGACAGGGTGTATGGGGCTACACCTTC	CASSLGRQGVWGYTF
TRBV27	TRBJ2-7	NA	TRBD1	TGTGCCAGCAGTTTATCTCTGACAGGGGTCTACGAGCAGTACTTC	CASSLSLTGVYEQYF
TRBV7-6	TRBJ2-7	NA	TRBD1	TGTGCCAGCAGCTTAGAACAGGGGGGTTACTCCTACGAGCAGTACTTC	CASSLEQGGYSYEQYF
TRBV19	TRBJ1-1	NA	NA	TGTGCCAGTAGTACGCGCGGTGAAGCTTTCTTT	CASSTRGEAFF
TRBV9	TRBJ1-1	NA	NA	TGTGCCAGCAGCGTAGAAGGAGGGGAGAACACTGAAGCTTTCTTT	CASSVEGGENTEAFF
TRBV7-6	TRBJ2-7	NA	TRBD1	TGTGCCAGCAGCTTACAGGGGGCGTCCTACGAGCAGTACTTC	CASSLQGASYEQYF
TRBV6-1	TRBJ1-1	NA	TRBD1	TGTGCCAGCAGTGACCCGACAGGGGGAAGGACTGAAGCTTTCTTT	CASSDPTGGRTEAFF
TRBV28	TRBJ1-5	NA	NA	TGTGCCAGCAGTTTCGGGGCAGGGACGGGGGGCAATCAGCCCCAGCATTTT	CASSFGAGTGGNQPQHF